A single sample is the source of the 27 T cell receptor beta chains below, sequenced in a study of blood T cell repertoires in COVID-19. Sequencing used immunoSEQ multiplex PCR; TCRdb keeps in-frame clones, though not all of them. The repertoire holds some 190,000 clones, with about 86% as singletons. The specimen sequenced was peripheral blood. These receptor sequences come from a man aged 18 to 29 with active or convalescent COVID-19.

The V and J genes are TRBV19 and TRBJ2-3; TRBD2 might be the D (6 bases). V lost 2 bases to trimming and J lost 2 bases, with 11 bases between them. CDR3 size: 15 residues. Germline-derived CDR1 and CDR2 are LNHDA and SQIVND (reference sequence). The CDR3 DNA sequence: TGTGCCAGTAGTATACTGCGGGGCCCCACAGATACGCAGTATTTT. Its protein product is CASSILRGPTDTQYF.

The chain employs TRBV28 and TRBJ2-1; the D is unclear. With 3 bases removed from V and 9 bases from J, the gap between germline ends came to 12 bases. This CDR3 contains 13 residues. CDR1 MDHEN and CDR2 SYDVKM come from the germline V gene. Here the CDR3 DNA reads TGTGCCAGCAGTTTTGGGCAGAATGGTGAGCAGTTCTTC. It translates to CASSFGQNGEQFF.

The chain uses TRBV7-9 and TRBJ1-1, with D tentatively TRBD1 (5 bases). Trimming pared 2 bases from V and 4 bases from J, leaving 14 bases between. Germline V lookup: CDR1 SEHNR, CDR2 FQNEAQ (reference sequence). The CDR3 is made up of 15 amino acids. CDR3 protein: CASSLKMGGATEAFF. CDR3 nucleotide sequence: TGTGCCAGCAGCTTAAAGATGGGGGGAGCCACTGAAGCTTTCTTT.

The chain recombines TRBV12-5 with TRBJ1-1; possibly TRBD1 for D (5 bases). Trimming stripped 6 bases from V and 5 bases from J, with 13 bases between. The CDR3 extends over 13 amino acids. Germline V gene data show CDR1 as LGHNT and CDR2 as FRNRAP. The DNA for the CDR3 is TGTGCTAGTGGAGCCGGCCCAGGGACTGAAGCTTTCTTT. This sequence encodes CASGAGPGTEAFF.

The genes are TRBV3-1 (or the pseudogene TRBV3-2) and TRBJ2-1, with 13 bases identical to TRBD2. CDR3 length equals 13 residues. V was pared by 11 bases and J by 9 bases, with 7 bases of the junction left unmatched. Germline lookup yields CDR1 LGHDT and CDR2 YNNKEL (reference sequence). The CDR3 loop is CAVRTSGSLEQFF. As DNA, the CDR3 is TGTGCCGTCAGGACTAGCGGGAGCCTTGAGCAGTTCTTC.

This rearrangement joins TRBV7-3 to TRBJ2-2; 8 nucleotides align to TRBD2. CDR3 size: 15 residues. Germline-derived CDR1 and CDR2 are SGHTA and FQGTGA. The trim removed 6 bases at V and 6 bases at J, leaving 9 bases unmatched. Written as DNA, the CDR3 is TGTGCCAGCAGTCGGGGACTAGACGGGTCCGGGGAGCTGTTTTTT. Translated, it gives CASSRGLDGSGELFF.

The rearrangement uses TRBV9 and TRBJ2-7, with D possibly TRBD1 on 6 matching bases. CDR3 length: 16 amino acids. CDR1 and CDR2 (germline): SGDLS, YYNGEE. V was cut by 0 bases and J by 1 base, with 14 bases left in between. CDR3 sequence reads: CASSVDGGGASYEQYF. The CDR3 region has the DNA TGTGCCAGCAGCGTAGATGGTGGGGGCGCGTCCTACGAGCAGTACTTC. Full variable domain (remainder filled in from reference TRBV9 and TRBJ2-7): DSGVTQTPKHLITATGQRVTLRCSPRSGDLSVYWYQQSLDQGLQFLIQYYNGEERAKGNILERFSAQQFPDLHSELNLSSLELGDSALYFCASSVDGGGASYEQYFGPGTRLTVT.

This chain connects TRBV6-5 to TRBJ2-7, with 8 nucleotides matching TRBD1. The J segment lost 4 bases and the V segment lost 0 bases, leaving 5 bases of the junction unmatched. Germline assignment: CDR1 MNHEY and CDR2 SVGAGI. The CDR3 totals 15 residues. This chain's CDR3 is CASSYSGQGRYEQYF. For the CDR3, the DNA is TGTGCCAGCAGTTACTCCGGACAGGGCCGGTACGAGCAGTACTTC.

This chain connects TRBV5-1 to TRBJ1-4; D remains ambiguous. CDR1 and CDR2 (germline): SGHRS, YFSETQ. V was cut by 4 bases and J by 8 bases, with 15 bases left in between. The CDR3 is made up of 14 amino acids. CDR3 in DNA: TGCGCCAGCAGCCCGTCGACTACCACGGAAAAACTGTTTTTT. It encodes CASSPSTTTEKLFF.

In regard to this clone: The same CDR3 also results from other DNA sequences found in this sample. The chain joins TRBV3-1 (or the pseudogene TRBV3-2) to TRBJ2-2, with 9 nucleotides matching TRBD2. The CDR3 loop spans 14 amino acids. After removal of 3 bases from V and 4 bases from J, the junction contained 0 bases not matched to a gene. Germline assignment: CDR1 LGHDT and CDR2 YNNKEL (reference sequence). The CDR3 DNA is TGTGCCAGCAGCCAGACTAGCGGCACCGGGGAGCTGTTTTTT. It yields the protein CASSQTSGTGELFF.

The chain combines TRBV19 with TRBJ1-2; D is ambiguous. CDR3 length equals 14 residues. CDR1 is LNHDA and CDR2 is SQIVND in the germline V gene (reference sequence). V gave up 3 bases and J gave up 0 bases, with 8 bases separating them. This CDR3 reads CASSMRGANYGYTF. The CDR3 bases are TGTGCCAGTAGTATGAGAGGAGCTAACTATGGCTACACCTTC.

This chain joins TRBV10-1 and TRBJ2-1; no clear D gene. The CDR3 has 13 amino acids. Per germline, CDR1 WNHNN and CDR2 SYGVQD (reference sequence). The V end lost 2 bases, the J end lost 9 bases, and 11 bases lay between the germline ends. This chain's CDR3 is CASSESLYSEQFF. CDR3 DNA: TGCGCCAGCAGTGAGAGCCTATACTCTGAGCAGTTCTTC.

The chain employs TRBV9 and TRBJ1-4, with D unresolved. CDR1 is SGDLS, CDR2 YYNGEE, per germline. This CDR3 is built from 14 residues. The V gene lost 1 base and the J gene lost 4 bases, with 8 bases spanning the gap. The CDR3: CASSVRGFNEKLFF. For the CDR3, the DNA is TGTGCCAGCAGCGTACGAGGGTTTAATGAAAAACTGTTTTTT.

The V call is TRBV29-1, the J call TRBJ1-2; D perhaps matches TRBD1 (5 bases). In germline, CDR1 is SQVTM, CDR2 ANQGSEA. The germline V and J ends were trimmed by 1 base and 4 bases, with 7 bases remaining between them. This CDR3 region has 12 residues. In DNA form, the CDR3 reads TGCAGCGTTGAAGGGGGCAGCTATGGCTACACCTTC. This encodes CSVEGGSYGYTF.

The rearrangement links TRBV7-6 to TRBJ1-4; TRBD1 matches at 8 bases. Germline CDR1 reads SGHVS; CDR2 reads FNYEAQ. The V gene end was trimmed by 1 base and the J gene end by 6 bases; junction bases not matched to a gene: 4. This CDR3 has 15 amino acids. The CDR3 nucleotides read TGTGCCAGCAGCTTAGTTCCGGGACAGGATGAAAAACTGTTTTTT. It translates to CASSLVPGQDEKLFF.

Details on this clone: The identical CDR3 is also encoded by other nucleotide sequences in the sample. The CDR3 loop reads CASSLIGGQPQHF. The CDR3 DNA follows: TGTGCCAGCAGTTTAATAGGGGGACAGCCCCAGCATTTT. V usage is TRBV27 and J usage is TRBJ1-5, with a possible D match to TRBD1 (6 bases). The CDR3 has 13 amino acids. V lost 2 bases to trimming and J lost 7 bases, with 9 bases between them. Germline V gene lookup returns CDR1 MNHEY and CDR2 SMNVEV (reference sequence).

The V call is TRBV4-2, the J call TRBJ1-2, with TRBD1 matching 7 bases. Losses at the gene ends were 3 bases for V and 5 bases for J; bases not matched to a gene: 9. There are 15 residues in the CDR3. Germline V CDR1 and CDR2: LGHNA, YNFKEQ. The CDR3 loop reads CASSQLSGTAYGYTF. DNA of the CDR3: TGTGCCAGCAGCCAGTTATCAGGGACAGCTTATGGCTACACCTTC.

The chain combines TRBV11-2 with TRBJ1-4; D not resolved. Trimming shortened V by 5 bases and J by 7 bases, and 17 bases separated the two germline ends. Germline assignment: CDR1 SGHAT and CDR2 FQNNGV. This CDR3 contains 15 residues. The CDR3 coding sequence is TGTGCCAGCAGCCCCCGCGGAGGGAAGAGTGAAAAACTGTTTTTT. This encodes CASSPRGGKSEKLFF.

The chain combines TRBV19 with TRBJ2-1; perhaps TRBD2 as D (7 bases). The CDR3 consists of 14 residues. Trimming removed 6 bases at V and 4 bases at J, with 13 bases between. Germline assignment: CDR1 LNHDA and CDR2 SQIVND (reference sequence). CDR3 in amino acids: CASSRGREYNEQFF. The CDR3 DNA follows: TGTGCCAGTAGCCGGGGGCGGGAGTACAATGAGCAGTTCTTC.

CDR3 nucleotide sequence: TGTGCCAGCAGTCCGTGGACAGCAGTACACGAGACCCAGTACTTC. This encodes CASSPWTAVHETQYF. The chain joins TRBV28 to TRBJ2-5, with D possibly TRBD1 on 6 matching bases. From germline, CDR1 is MDHEN and CDR2 SYDVKM. This CDR3 comprises 15 residues. V dropped 5 bases and J dropped 5 bases, with 18 bases sitting between them.

V and J are TRBV23-1 and TRBJ2-2; possibly TRBD2 for D (5 bases). TRBV23-1 is identified as an open reading frame with a role that is uncertain. CDR3 length equals 14 residues. Trimming stripped 5 bases from V and 6 bases from J, with 13 bases between. The CDR3 coding sequence is TGCGCCAGCAGTTGGTACGGGAAGTCCGGGGAGCTGTTTTTT. Its protein is CASSWYGKSGELFF.

V is TRBV10-3 and J is TRBJ1-6; 9 bases are shared with TRBD1. Trimming took 6 bases from V and 0 from J; bases not matched to a gene: 3. The germline CDR1 and CDR2 sequences are ENHRY and SYGVKD. The CDR3 runs 16 residues. The CDR3 DNA reads as TGTGCCATCAGCGAGGACAGGGGCTCCTATAATTCACCCCTCCACTTT. This translates into CAISEDRGSYNSPLHF.

This clone was seen a single time. The chain employs TRBV4-3 and TRBJ2-1, with 8 bases lining up with TRBD1. V shed 3 bases and J 1 base; nucleotides not matched to a gene: 11. This CDR3 contains 18 residues. Germline V gene sequence: CDR1 LGHNA, CDR2 YSLEER. CDR3 region: CASSQMAMDRVSYNEQFF. The CDR3 DNA sequence: TGCGCCAGCAGCCAGATGGCCATGGACAGGGTGTCCTACAATGAGCAGTTCTTC.

The rearrangement joins TRBV19 to TRBJ1-5; weak D call: TRBD1 (6 bases). Trimming removed 5 bases from V and 5 bases from J, with 16 bases in between. This CDR3 is 15 amino acids long. The germline gives CDR1 LNHDA, CDR2 SQIVND (reference sequence). The CDR3 DNA sequence: TGTGCCAGTAGTTTTGGACAGCGTGCCTATCAGCCCCAGCATTTT. This codes for CASSFGQRAYQPQHF.

Only a few counts were recorded for this clone. The chain has TRBV24-1 and TRBJ2-3, with a weak D call TRBD2 (5 bases). Trimming cost V 3 bases and J 6 bases, with 15 bases left between them. CDR3 size: 15 residues. The germline V gene has CDR1 KGHDR and CDR2 SFDVKD. The CDR3 bases are TGTGCCACCAGTGATCCTGTAGCGTCCCCCGATACGCAGTATTTT. This gives the protein CATSDPVASPDTQYF.

The gene calls are TRBV7-9 and TRBJ1-6; 10 nucleotides match TRBD1. Per germline, CDR1 SEHNR and CDR2 FQNEAQ (reference sequence). J lost 7 bases, V lost 3 bases, and 3 bases had no gene match. CDR3 length equals 15 residues. CDR3 nucleotide sequence: TGTGCCAGCAGCTTGGGACAGGGGATGAATTCACCCCTCCACTTT. It encodes CASSLGQGMNSPLHF.

There are a few counts of this clone. The chain employs TRBV2 and TRBJ1-1; perhaps TRBD1 as D (6 bases). Germline CDR1 is SNHLY and CDR2 is FYNNEI. Trimming took off 11 bases at V and 3 bases at J, with 16 bases between the two ends. CDR3 length: 13 residues. CDR3 loop: CAGVVRGDTEAFF. The DNA for the CDR3 is TGTGCCGGGGTAGTCAGGGGAGACACTGAAGCTTTCTTT.